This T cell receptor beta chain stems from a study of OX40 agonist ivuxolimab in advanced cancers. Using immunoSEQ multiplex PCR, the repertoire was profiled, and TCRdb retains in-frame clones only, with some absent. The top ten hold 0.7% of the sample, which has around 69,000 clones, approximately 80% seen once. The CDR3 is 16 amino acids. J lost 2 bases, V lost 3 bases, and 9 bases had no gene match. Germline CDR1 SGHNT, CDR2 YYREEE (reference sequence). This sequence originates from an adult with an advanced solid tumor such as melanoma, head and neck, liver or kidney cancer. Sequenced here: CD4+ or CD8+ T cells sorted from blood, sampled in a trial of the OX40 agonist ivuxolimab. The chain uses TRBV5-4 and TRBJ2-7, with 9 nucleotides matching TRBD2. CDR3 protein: CASSSPTSGTAYEQYF. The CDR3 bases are TGTGCCAGCAGCTCCCCGACTAGCGGTACTGCCTACGAGCAGTACTTC.